This T cell receptor beta chain came from a study of blood T cell repertoires in COVID-19 (dated by TCRdb to between 2020 and 2021). Describing the broader study: Samples from collaborators originated in the United States, Italy and Spain and spanned both the acute and convalescent phases of COVID-19. The material from the prospective study consisted of cDNA or gDNA derived from T cells, B-cell-depleted T cells, or PBMCs. The dataset comprised deeply sampled blood TCRbeta repertoires from subjects exposed to, actively infected with, or recovered from COVID-19. A freely available public database, intended as a resource for researchers studying the immune response to SARS-CoV-2, is where the repertoires were released. The samples were drawn from the first 160 participants of the ongoing ImmuneRACE study and from over a thousand subjects provided by 6 global collaborators. The sample metadata nearly always contained a de-identified subject ID, COVID-19 status, age in years and sex. HLA class I and class II types, where available, came from metadata supplied by the sample provider rather than from assay-based typing.

In regard to this clone: Its binding antigen is unknown. It has no much larger one-base neighbor in the sample; base qualities were not kept.

The full study reports these points: Clinical and demographic metadata were provided uncurated, with the amount varying by source and participant.

The immunoSEQ Assay, a bias-controlled multiplex PCR, was used to amplify TCRbeta CDR3 regions from genomic DNA. In the paper's pipeline: Nucleated cell counts per sample were estimated from amplification of reference gene primers within the assay. Sequence reads were collapsed and filtered to measure the absolute abundance of every unique TCRbeta CDR3 rearrangement. Productive Simpson clonality was computed per sample as the square root of Simpson's diversity index over productive rearrangements. TCRdb mirrors the immuneACCESS table, restricted to in-frame sequences. Some clones are absent from its copies; in checked studies, under half trace to an unresolved V gene, and the reason for the others is unknown. V and J calls and clone size follow that table, whereas D and trimming were derived from the DNA. In this sample the table shows about 210,000 clones, around 80% of which occur a single time. The ten largest make up 5.5% to 8.5% of the sample.

Collaborating institutions collected whole blood in K2EDTA tubes following their own protocols. For TCRbeta analysis, collaborators shipped samples as frozen whole blood, isolated PBMCs, or DNA extracted from either of those sample types. The CDR3 covers 15 residues, taking in both the cysteine and the phenylalanine. Solely the CDR3 DNA is kept, with 45 bases framed from the first base. V is trimmed back by 4 bases and J by 5 bases, and the junction contains 6 bases that no gene match accounts for. For CDR1 and CDR2, the germline V gene lists SGHTA and FQGTGA. Material: peripheral blood. This chain is built from TRBV7-3 and TRBJ2-1, and TRBD1 matches 9 of the central bases. The receptor's source is a woman between 65 and 79 years old with acute or convalescent COVID-19. This receptor has the CDR3 CASSWGGTGNNEQFF. The nucleotide sequence is TGTGCCAGCAGCTGGGGCGGGACAGGGAACAATGAGCAGTTCTTC.